Below, 13 T cell receptor beta chains from the same sample are listed, as sequenced in a study of CXCR3-negative and CXCR3-positive naive CD8 T cells. Broader study findings: Naive cells positive for CXCR3 carried more hydrophobic TRB CDR3s than CXCR3-negative ones.

Libraries of TRB cDNA were made by 5' RACE and carried UMIs. From the 5' RACE reads, TCRdb lists one entry per CDR3 protein and no DNA. The sample features around 140,000 distinct CDR3 sequences, with 0.41% in its top ten. No cognate antigen is known for these TCRs. Specimen: naive CXCR3+ CD8+ T cells from blood. Subset specified: CD45RO-CCR7+CD27+CD95- naive CD8+ T cells expressing CXCR3 (TNR3+). These receptor sequences come from a human donor in good health. Some clones in this sample may be carry-over from other donors' samples.

The rearrangement uses TRBV29-1 and TRBJ2-7; TCRdb reports TRBD1, a call that lacks DNA to check it against. Germline V gives CDR1 SQVTM, CDR2 ANQGSEA. The CDR3 consists of 12 residues. The chain's CDR3 is CSVRTGGAEQYF.

This chain connects TRBV28 to TRBJ2-1. The CDR3 totals 15 residues. Germline lookup yields CDR1 MDHEN and CDR2 SYDVKM. The CDR3 region is CASSLFGDGNNEQFF.

V and J are TRBV15 and TRBJ2-1; TCRdb returns TRBD2, unconfirmable since there is no DNA. Per germline, CDR1 LNHNV and CDR2 YYDKDF (reference sequence). This CDR3 region has 15 residues. CDR3 loop: CATSGGTSGIYEQFF.

V usage is TRBV20-1 and J usage is TRBJ2-5. This CDR3 region has 11 residues. In germline, CDR1 is DFQATT, CDR2 SNEGSKA (reference sequence). The CDR3 region is CSARTTETQYF.

The genes are TRBV12-3 or TRBV12-4 and TRBJ2-1; TCRdb lists TRBD1, though no DNA is available to test this call. CDR3 size: 15 residues. The CDR3 loop reads CASSLGGGVYNEQFF.

The chain has TRBV5-1 and TRBJ2-7. Germline V gives CDR1 SGHRS, CDR2 YFSETQ. The CDR3 loop spans 16 amino acids. CDR3 residues: CASSSGQRSPTYEQYF.

The rearrangement uses TRBV7-9 and TRBJ2-1; TCRdb's D call, TRBD1, is unchecked because there is no DNA. Germline V CDR1 and CDR2: SEHNR, FQNEAQ (reference sequence). The CDR3 has 16 amino acids. CDR3 loop: CASSGGVRSFSNEQFF. Looking up the rest from reference TRBV7-9 and TRBJ2-1 gives the full variable domain: DTGVSQNPRHKITKRGQNVTFRCDPISEHNRLYWYRQTLGQGPEFLTYFQNEAQLEKSRLLSDRFSAERPKGSFSTLEIQRTEQGDSAMYLCASSGGVRSFSNEQFFGPGTRLTVL.

This chain connects TRBV4-3 to TRBJ2-7. This CDR3 comprises 16 residues. Germline V lookup: CDR1 LGHNA, CDR2 YSLEER. CDR3 sequence reads: CASSQEYHGGSYEQYF.

The chain combines TRBV28 with TRBJ2-3; TCRdb outputs TRBD1, but without DNA this stays unchecked. CDR3 length: 15 residues. Germline loops: CDR1 MDHEN, CDR2 SYDVKM. CDR3: CASSPGQGQVDTQYF.

The J gene is TRBJ2-1, the V gene TRBV12-3 or TRBV12-4; TCRdb's D gene call, TRBD1, goes unchecked for lack of DNA. This CDR3 is built from 15 residues. The CDR3 spells CASLPGQGIYNEQFF.

The rearrangement links TRBV10-1 to TRBJ2-5. The germline V gene has CDR1 WNHNN and CDR2 SYGVQD (reference sequence). CDR3 length: 14 residues. The CDR3 spells CASSESSLGETQYF.

This sequence joins TRBV4-3 and TRBJ1-2; TCRdb indicates TRBD1, and absent DNA this call remains unverified. There are 15 residues in the CDR3. CDR1 and CDR2 from the germline V gene are LGHNA and YSLEER. CDR3 loop: CASSQEGEIPYGYTF.

The rearrangement links TRBV5-1 to TRBJ2-5; TCRdb designates TRBD1, a call that cannot be tested without DNA. CDR1 and CDR2 from the germline V gene are SGHRS and YFSETQ. This CDR3 contains 12 residues. The CDR3 reads CASSLPGETQYF. Looking up the rest from reference TRBV5-1 and TRBJ2-5 gives the full variable domain: KAGVTQTPRYLIKTRGQQVTLSCSPISGHRSVSWYQQTPGQGLQFLFEYFSETQRNKGNFPGRFSGRQFSNSRSEMNVSTLELGDSALYLCASSLPGETQYFGPGTRLLVL.